One sample yielded the 19 T cell receptor beta chains listed below, sequenced in a study of radiation and T cells in renal cell carcinoma. Time point noted: baseline pretreatment blood. The treatment denotes: 15 Gy SBRT to primary tumor, nephrectomy 4 weeks later. The repertoire was sequenced with immunoSEQ multiplex PCR; TCRdb's copy has only in-frame clones and lacks some. The sample consists of about 59,000 clones, 78% of them appearing once. The input for sequencing was blood, taken from a patient whose treatment included radiotherapy and nephrectomy. The receptors were gathered from a man aged 60-69 years with renal cell carcinoma.

This chain joins TRBV6-1 and TRBJ2-2; D is undetermined. Germline CDR1 reads MNHNS; CDR2 reads SASEGT. The CDR3 loop spans 15 amino acids. V dropped 2 bases and J dropped 1 base, with 8 bases sitting between them. CDR3 sequence: CASSEIPRNTGELFF. The DNA for the CDR3 is TGTGCCAGCAGTGAAATCCCCAGGAACACCGGGGAGCTGTTTTTT.

The genes are TRBV2 and TRBJ1-2; D perhaps matches TRBD1 (6 bases). The CDR3 extends over 11 amino acids. V was pared by 6 bases and J by 8 bases, with 10 bases between. Germline values: CDR1 SNHLY, CDR2 FYNNEI. CDR3 protein: CASRQGWGYTF. DNA of the CDR3: TGTGCCAGCAGACAGGGTTGGGGCTACACCTTC.

The chain recombines TRBV30 with TRBJ1-2; 7 nucleotides line up with TRBD1. Germline lookup yields CDR1 GTSNPN and CDR2 SVGIG (reference sequence). The CDR3 consists of 14 residues. The V and J ends lost 0 bases and 6 bases, in that order; junction bases with no gene match: 7. The CDR3 reads CAWSVVRGQDGYTF. The CDR3 DNA sequence: TGTGCCTGGAGTGTGGTAAGGGGGCAAGATGGCTACACCTTC.

In this sample, this clone turned up once. Distinct nucleotide sequences in the sample also encode this CDR3. The chain combines TRBV19 with TRBJ1-1; possible D gene TRBD1, 5 bases. This CDR3 has 15 amino acids. Germline CDR1 LNHDA, CDR2 SQIVND (reference sequence). The ends were cut back, 5 bases at V and 0 bases at J, with 13 bases in the middle. CDR3 amino acids: CASSPQTAMNTEAFF. The CDR3 DNA reads as TGTGCCAGTAGTCCGCAGACAGCCATGAACACTGAAGCTTTCTTT.

This chain uses TRBV7-8 with TRBJ2-7, with 7 bases aligning to TRBD2. The CDR3 contains 15 residues. V lost 5 bases, J lost 0 bases, and 7 bases stayed unmatched. Germline loops: CDR1 SGHVS, CDR2 FQNEAQ. The CDR3 nucleotides read TGTGCCAGCAGCATCCTAGCGGCTAGCTCCTACGAGCAGTACGTC. Protein sequence: CASSILAASSYEQYV.

This clone was observed once. The J gene is TRBJ2-1, the V gene TRBV6-5; D not certain. V was pared by 3 bases and J by 7 bases, with 13 bases between. This CDR3 has 14 residues. CDR1 and CDR2 from the germline V gene are MNHEY and SVGAGI. This CDR3 reads CASSYDTTSNEQFF. In nucleotides, the CDR3 is TGTGCCAGCAGTTATGACACAACGTCAAATGAGCAGTTCTTC.

This chain connects TRBV7-2 to TRBJ1-3, with D perhaps TRBD1 (5 bases). The CDR3 is 15 residues long. Germline V gene lookup returns CDR1 SGHTA and CDR2 FQGNSA. V was pared by 5 bases and J by 0 bases, with 11 bases between. CDR3 sequence (DNA): TGTGCCAGCAGCAAAACAGGAGACTCTGGAAACACCATATATTTT. Amino acid sequence: CASSKTGDSGNTIYF.

This rearrangement joins TRBV6-6 to TRBJ2-3, with 8 bases aligning to TRBD1. V was clipped by 6 bases and J by 1 base; unmatched bases: 6. The CDR3 contains 15 residues. Germline V gene data show CDR1 as MNHNY and CDR2 as SVGAGI (reference sequence). DNA for the CDR3: TGTGCCAGCAGGGATCAGGGGGCCGGCACAGATACGCAGTATTTT. This gives the protein CASRDQGAGTDTQYF.

The rearrangement joins TRBV25-1 to TRBJ2-1, with 8 bases lining up with TRBD2. CDR3 length: 16 amino acids. V lost 7 bases to trimming and J lost 4 bases; unmatched junction nucleotides: 12. Per germline, CDR1 MGHDK and CDR2 SYGVNS. CDR3 amino acids: CASTPLELAEYNEQFF. The CDR3 bases are TGTGCCAGCACCCCATTGGAACTAGCGGAGTACAATGAGCAGTTCTTC.

The V and J genes are TRBV5-1 and TRBJ1-2; TRBD1 might be the D (6 bases). Trimming took 0 bases from V and 5 from J, leaving 14 bases between them. The germline CDR1 and CDR2 sequences are SGHRS and YFSETQ. This CDR3 comprises 15 residues. The CDR3 sequence: CASSLVQGIDYGYTF. In nucleotides, the CDR3 is TGCGCCAGCAGCTTGGTCCAGGGGATAGATTATGGCTACACCTTC.

V usage is TRBV5-1 and J usage is TRBJ2-3; a possible D gene is TRBD1 (5 bases). The CDR3 has 15 residues. CDR1 is SGHRS, CDR2 YFSETQ, per germline. V lost 0 bases and J lost 5, with 13 bases in between. Written as DNA, the CDR3 is TGCGCCAGCAGCTTGGGCTCAGGGCTAGGAGATACGCAGTATTTT. It is translated as CASSLGSGLGDTQYF.

This rearrangement joins TRBV5-6 to TRBJ1-1; no clear D gene. Germline loops: CDR1 SGHDT, CDR2 YYEEEE. V was clipped by 1 base and J by 3 bases, with 16 bases between them. The CDR3 loop spans 16 amino acids. CDR3 region: CASSLWGFAQDTEAFF. As DNA, the CDR3 is TGTGCCAGCAGCTTGTGGGGTTTCGCGCAGGACACTGAAGCTTTCTTT.

This chain joins TRBV2 and TRBJ2-5, with D possibly TRBD2 on 6 matching bases. CDR1 SNHLY and CDR2 FYNNEI come from the germline V gene. The ends were cut back, 7 bases at V and 6 bases at J, with 18 bases in the middle. The CDR3 has 14 amino acids. The CDR3 DNA sequence: TGTGCCAGCATAGTAGCGGAGGTTCGGAAGACCCAGTACTTC. Protein sequence: CASIVAEVRKTQYF.

CDR3 loop: CASSARQGPYEQYF. In DNA, the CDR3 is TGCGCCAGCAGTGCCCGACAGGGGCCCTACGAGCAGTACTTC. The chain joins TRBV10-1 to TRBJ2-7; 8 nucleotides agree with TRBD1. The junction had 4 bases not matched to a gene; V was cut back by 4 bases and J by 2 bases. This CDR3 has 14 residues. Germline V gene sequence: CDR1 WNHNN, CDR2 SYGVQD (reference sequence).

The V call is TRBV27, the J call TRBJ1-6; 9 nucleotides agree with TRBD1. CDR3 size: 16 residues. Trimming removed 5 bases from V and 5 bases from J; junction bases left unmatched: 7. The germline V gene has CDR1 MNHEY and CDR2 SMNVEV (reference sequence). The CDR3 region is CASSEGTGFNNSPLHF. CDR3 in DNA: TGTGCCAGCAGTGAAGGGACAGGGTTCAATAATTCACCCCTCCACTTT.

CDR3 sequence reads: CASSLVFAGRNYGYTF. CDR3 bases: TGTGCCAGCAGCTTAGTTTTTGCGGGGAGAAACTATGGCTACACCTTC. The V call is TRBV7-9, the J call TRBJ1-2; D gene uncertain. The length of the CDR3 is 16 residues. V dropped 1 base and J dropped 2 bases, with 14 bases sitting between them. Germline CDR1 and CDR2: SEHNR and FQNEAQ (reference sequence). The full variable domain, in which reference TRBV7-9 and TRBJ1-2 provide the parts outside the CDR3, is DTGVSQNPRHKITKRGQNVTFRCDPISEHNRLYWYRQTLGQGPEFLTYFQNEAQLEKSRLLSDRFSAERPKGSFSTLEIQRTEQGDSAMYLCASSLVFAGRNYGYTFGSGTRLTVV.

CDR3 residues: CASSRQGATEAFF. Here the CDR3 DNA reads TGTGCCAGTAGCCGACAGGGGGCCACTGAAGCTTTCTTT. This sequence joins TRBV19 and TRBJ1-1; TRBD1 matches at 10 bases. The junction had 2 bases not matched to a gene; V was cut back by 6 bases and J by 4 bases. The CDR3 totals 13 residues. CDR1 is LNHDA, CDR2 SQIVND, per germline (reference sequence).

The J gene is TRBJ1-1, the V gene TRBV19; perhaps TRBD1 as D (5 bases). Germline V gives CDR1 LNHDA, CDR2 SQIVND (reference sequence). The V end was cut by 5 bases, the J end by 11 bases, with 18 bases between. CDR3 length: 13 residues. The CDR3 DNA follows: TGTGCCAGTAGTTCCACAGTTGGGGGTTCGGCTTTCTTT. It translates to CASSSTVGGSAFF.

The chain combines TRBV11-2 with TRBJ1-4; D unclear. The V end was cut by 6 bases, the J end by 7 bases, with 12 bases between. Germline V gene sequence: CDR1 SGHAT, CDR2 FQNNGV. CDR3 length: 13 residues. The CDR3 DNA sequence: TGTGCCAGCAGGCCTCCAATGGGTGAAAAACTGTTTTTT. Translating gives CASRPPMGEKLFF.